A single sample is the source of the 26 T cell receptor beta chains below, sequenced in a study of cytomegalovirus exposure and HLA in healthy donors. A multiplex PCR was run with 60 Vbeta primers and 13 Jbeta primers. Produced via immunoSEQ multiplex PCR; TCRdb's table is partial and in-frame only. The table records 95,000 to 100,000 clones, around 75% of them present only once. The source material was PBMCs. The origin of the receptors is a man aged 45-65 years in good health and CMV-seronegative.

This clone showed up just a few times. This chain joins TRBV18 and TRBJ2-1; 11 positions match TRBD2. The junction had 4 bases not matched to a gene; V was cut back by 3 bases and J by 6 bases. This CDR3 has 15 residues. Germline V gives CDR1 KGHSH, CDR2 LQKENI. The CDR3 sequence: CASSPLTSGGNEQFF. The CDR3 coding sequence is TGTGCCAGCTCACCGTTAACTAGCGGGGGCAATGAGCAGTTCTTC.

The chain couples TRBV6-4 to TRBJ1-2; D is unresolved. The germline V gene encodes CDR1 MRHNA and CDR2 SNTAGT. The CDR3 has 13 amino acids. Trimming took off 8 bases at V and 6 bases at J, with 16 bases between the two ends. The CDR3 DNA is TGTGCCAGCCCTACTGCAAGTTCGAATGGCTACACCTTC. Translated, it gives CASPTASSNGYTF.

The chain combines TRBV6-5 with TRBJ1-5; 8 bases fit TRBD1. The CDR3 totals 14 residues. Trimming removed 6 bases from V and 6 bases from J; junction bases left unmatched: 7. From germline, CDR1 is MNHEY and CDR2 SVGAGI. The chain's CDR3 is CASSETGEVQPQHF. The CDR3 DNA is TGTGCCAGCAGCGAGACAGGGGAGGTTCAGCCCCAGCATTTT.

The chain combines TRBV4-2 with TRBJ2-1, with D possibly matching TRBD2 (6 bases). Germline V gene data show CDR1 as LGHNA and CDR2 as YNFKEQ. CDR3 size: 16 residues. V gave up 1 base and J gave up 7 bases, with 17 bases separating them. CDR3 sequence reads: CASSQVSAGRHNEQFF. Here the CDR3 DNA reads TGTGCCAGCAGCCAAGTCTCCGCGGGGAGGCATAATGAGCAGTTCTTC.

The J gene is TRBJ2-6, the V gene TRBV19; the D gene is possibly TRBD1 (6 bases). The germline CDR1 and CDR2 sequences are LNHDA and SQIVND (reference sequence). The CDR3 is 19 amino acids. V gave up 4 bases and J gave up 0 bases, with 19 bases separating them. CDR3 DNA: TGTGCCAGTAGTAGAGTCCGGAGCAGGGGAAGCTCTGGGGCCAACGTCCTGACTTTC. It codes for CASSRVRSRGSSGANVLTF.

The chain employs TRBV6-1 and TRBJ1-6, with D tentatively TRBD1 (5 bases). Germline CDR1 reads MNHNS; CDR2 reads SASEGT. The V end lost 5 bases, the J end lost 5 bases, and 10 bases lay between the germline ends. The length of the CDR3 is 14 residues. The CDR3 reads CASSRGINNSPLHF. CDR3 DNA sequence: TGTGCCAGCAGTAGGGGCATAAATAATTCACCCCTCCACTTT.

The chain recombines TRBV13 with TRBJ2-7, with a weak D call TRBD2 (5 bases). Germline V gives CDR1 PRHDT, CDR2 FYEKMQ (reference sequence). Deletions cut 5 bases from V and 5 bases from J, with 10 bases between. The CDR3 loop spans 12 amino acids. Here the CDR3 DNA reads TGTGCCAGCAGCCAGCTTAGCGACGAGCAGTACTTC. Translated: CASSQLSDEQYF.

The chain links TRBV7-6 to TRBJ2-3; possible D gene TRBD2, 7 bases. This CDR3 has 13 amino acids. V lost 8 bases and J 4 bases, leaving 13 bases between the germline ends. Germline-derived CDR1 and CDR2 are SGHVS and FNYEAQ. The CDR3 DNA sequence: TGTGCCAGCGCCTCGGGGGGCGCAGATACGCAGTATTTT. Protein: CASASGGADTQYF.

CDR3 amino acids: CASSTDPAGYTF. CDR3 nucleotide sequence: TGTGCCAGCAGCACAGACCCCGCTGGCTACACCTTC. The chain has TRBV25-1 and TRBJ1-2; D not resolved. The V end lost 6 bases, the J end lost 7 bases, and 12 bases lay between the germline ends. This CDR3 has 12 amino acids. Per germline, CDR1 MGHDK and CDR2 SYGVNS.

The CDR3 DNA reads TGCGCCAGCAGCGGAGGACAGGGGGGAGAGACCCAGTACTTC. As protein: CASSGGQGGETQYF. V gene TRBV5-1 combines with J gene TRBJ2-5; 10 nucleotides line up with TRBD1. V trimming: 4 bases; J trimming: 4 bases; junction bases outside the gene matches: 4. The CDR3 is 14 residues long. The germline V gene encodes CDR1 SGHRS and CDR2 YFSETQ.

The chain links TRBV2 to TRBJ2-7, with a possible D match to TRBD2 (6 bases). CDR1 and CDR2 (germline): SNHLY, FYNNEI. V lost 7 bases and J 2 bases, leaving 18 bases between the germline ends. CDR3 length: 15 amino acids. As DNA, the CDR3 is TGTGCCAGCATGAGGAGGGGCAAGGGACCCTACGAGCAGTACTTC. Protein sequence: CASMRRGKGPYEQYF.

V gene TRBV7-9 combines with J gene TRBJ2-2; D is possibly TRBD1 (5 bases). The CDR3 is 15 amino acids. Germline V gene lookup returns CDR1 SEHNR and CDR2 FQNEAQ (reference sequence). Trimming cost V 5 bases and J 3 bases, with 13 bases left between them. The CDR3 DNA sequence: TGTGCCAGCAGCCTAGACAGCCCATACACCGGGGAGCTGTTTTTT. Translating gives CASSLDSPYTGELFF.

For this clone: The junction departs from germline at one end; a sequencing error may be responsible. CDR3 sequence: CASSLTGEGLYAF. CDR3 DNA: TGTGCCAGCAGCTTAACAGGGGAAGGTTTGTACGCCTTC. J is TRBJ1-2 and V is TRBV7-2; 7 bases agree with TRBD1. The CDR3 contains 13 residues. CDR1 and CDR2 (germline): SGHTA, FQGNSA.

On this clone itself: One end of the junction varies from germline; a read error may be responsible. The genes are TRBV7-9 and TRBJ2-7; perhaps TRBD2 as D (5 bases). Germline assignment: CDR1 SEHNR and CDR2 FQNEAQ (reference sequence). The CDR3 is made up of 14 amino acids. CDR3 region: CSSSLDTGTYEQYF. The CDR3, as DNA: TGTTCCAGCAGCTTAGACACCGGGACCTACGAGCAGTACTTC.

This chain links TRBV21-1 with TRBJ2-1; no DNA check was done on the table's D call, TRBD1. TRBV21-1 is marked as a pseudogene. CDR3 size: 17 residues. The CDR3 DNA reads TGTGCCAGCAGCAAAGAGGGTAAGGGGCCGCCCTACAATGAGCAGTTCTTC. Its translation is CASSKEGKGPPYNEQFF.

The CDR3 loop is CSASNRDEQYF. As DNA, the CDR3 is TGCAGCGCCTCGAACAGGGACGAGCAGTACTTC. The rearrangement uses TRBV29-1 and TRBJ2-7, with a tentative D call TRBD1 (6 bases). Germline CDR1 reads SQVTM; CDR2 reads ANQGSEA. CDR3 size: 11 residues. The V and J ends lost 7 bases and 5 bases respectively, with 12 bases between them.

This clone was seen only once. The CDR3 loop reads CSVRQTTDTQYF. As DNA, the CDR3 is TGCAGCGTAAGACAGACAACAGATACGCAGTATTTT. The chain links TRBV29-1 to TRBJ2-3; TRBD1 might be the D (5 bases). The length of the CDR3 is 12 residues. V dropped 6 bases and J dropped 3 bases, with 10 bases sitting between them. Germline CDR1 is SQVTM and CDR2 is ANQGSEA.

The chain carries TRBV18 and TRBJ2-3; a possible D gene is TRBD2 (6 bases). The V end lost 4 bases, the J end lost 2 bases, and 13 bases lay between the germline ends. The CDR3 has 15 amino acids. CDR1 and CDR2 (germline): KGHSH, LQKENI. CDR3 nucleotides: TGTGCCAGCTCACGCTTGGGAGGCTTCACAGATACGCAGTATTTT. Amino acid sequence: CASSRLGGFTDTQYF. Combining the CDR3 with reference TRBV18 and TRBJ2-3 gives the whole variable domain NAGVMQNPRHLVRRRGQEARLRCSPMKGHSHVYWYRQLPEEGLKFMVYLQKENIIDESGMPKERFSAEFPKEGPSILRIQQVVRGDSAAYFCASSRLGGFTDTQYFGPGTRLTVL.

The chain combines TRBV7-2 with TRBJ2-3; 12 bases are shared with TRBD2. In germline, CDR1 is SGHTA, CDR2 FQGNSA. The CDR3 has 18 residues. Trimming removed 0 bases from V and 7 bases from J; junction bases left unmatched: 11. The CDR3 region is CASSLAGTSGLRGNTQYF. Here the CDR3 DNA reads TGTGCCAGCAGCTTAGCTGGGACTAGCGGGCTGAGGGGGAATACGCAGTATTTT.

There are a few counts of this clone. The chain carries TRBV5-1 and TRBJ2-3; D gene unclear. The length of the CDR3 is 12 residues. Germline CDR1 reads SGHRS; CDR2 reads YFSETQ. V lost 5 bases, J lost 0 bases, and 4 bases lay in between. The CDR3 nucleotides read TGCGCCAGCAGGGCTAGCACAGATACGCAGTATTTT. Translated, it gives CASRASTDTQYF.

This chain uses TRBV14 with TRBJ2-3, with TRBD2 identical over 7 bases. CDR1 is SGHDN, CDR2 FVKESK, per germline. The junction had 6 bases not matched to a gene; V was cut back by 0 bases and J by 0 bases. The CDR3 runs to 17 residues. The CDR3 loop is CASSQDEAGASTDTQYF. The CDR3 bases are TGTGCCAGCAGCCAAGATGAGGCGGGAGCGAGCACAGATACGCAGTATTTT.

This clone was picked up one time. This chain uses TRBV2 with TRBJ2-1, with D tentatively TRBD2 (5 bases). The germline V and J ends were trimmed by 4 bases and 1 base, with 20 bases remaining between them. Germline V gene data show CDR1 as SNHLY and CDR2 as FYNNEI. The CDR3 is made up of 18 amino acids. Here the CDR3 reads CASSAGERVRRSYNEQFF. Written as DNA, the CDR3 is TGTGCCAGCAGTGCCGGTGAGAGGGTCAGGCGGTCCTACAATGAGCAGTTCTTC.

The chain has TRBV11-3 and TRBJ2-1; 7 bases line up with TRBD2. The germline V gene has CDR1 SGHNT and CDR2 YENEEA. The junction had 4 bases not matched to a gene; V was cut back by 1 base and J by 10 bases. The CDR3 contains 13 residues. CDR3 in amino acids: CASSLAGGGEQFF. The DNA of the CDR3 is TGTGCCAGCAGCTTAGCTGGGGGGGGAGAGCAGTTCTTC. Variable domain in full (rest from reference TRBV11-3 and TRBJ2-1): EAGVVQSPRYKIIEKKQPVAFWCNPISGHNTLYWYLQNLGQGPELLIRYENEEAVDDSQLPKDRFSAERLKGVDSTLKIQPAELGDSAVYLCASSLAGGGEQFFGPGTRLTVL.

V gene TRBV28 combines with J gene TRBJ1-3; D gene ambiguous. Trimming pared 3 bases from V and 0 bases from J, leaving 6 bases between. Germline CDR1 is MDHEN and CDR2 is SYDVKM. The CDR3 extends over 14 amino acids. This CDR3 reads CASSLVSSGNTIYF. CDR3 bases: TGTGCCAGCAGTTTGGTGAGCTCTGGAAACACCATATATTTT.

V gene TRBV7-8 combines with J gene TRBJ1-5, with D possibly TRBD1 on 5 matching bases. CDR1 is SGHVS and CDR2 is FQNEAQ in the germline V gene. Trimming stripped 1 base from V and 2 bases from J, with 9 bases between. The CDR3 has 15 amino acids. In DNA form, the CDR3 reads TGTGCCAGCAGCTTAGTTCCGGGGGGCAATCAGCCCCAGCATTTT. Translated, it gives CASSLVPGGNQPQHF.

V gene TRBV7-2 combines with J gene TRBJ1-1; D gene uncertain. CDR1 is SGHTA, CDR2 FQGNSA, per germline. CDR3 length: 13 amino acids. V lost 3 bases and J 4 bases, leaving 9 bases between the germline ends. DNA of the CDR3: TGTGCCAGCAGCTTTTCCGGGGTCACTGAAGCTTTCTTT. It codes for CASSFSGVTEAFF.